The clone carrying this T cell receptor (beta chain) was found a few times. The data originate from a study of Graves' ophthalmopathy and Graves' hyperthyroidism. CDR3 regions of TCR beta were amplified from RNA transcripts. Amplification began with first-round RT-PCR using HTBI primers, then second-round multiplex PCR was performed. TCRdb reanalysed the multiplex PCR reads using MiXCR and keeps one entry per CDR3 protein. The sample shows 200,000 to 250,000 distinct CDR3 sequences, around 50% of them seen only once. The CDR3 runs to 18 residues. The V and J ends lost 5 bases and 2 bases, in that order; junction bases with no gene match: 9. The germline CDR1 and CDR2 sequences are SGHTA and FQGNSA.

The rearrangement uses TRBV7-2 and TRBJ2-6; 10 bases agree with TRBD1. The sample comprised peripheral blood. The receptor was isolated from an adult man with Graves' ophthalmopathy. The CDR3 spells CASSKPGQGIPGANVLTF. CDR3 coding DNA: TGTGCCAGCAGCAAACCGGGACAGGGGATCCCTGGGGCCAACGTCCTGACTTTC.